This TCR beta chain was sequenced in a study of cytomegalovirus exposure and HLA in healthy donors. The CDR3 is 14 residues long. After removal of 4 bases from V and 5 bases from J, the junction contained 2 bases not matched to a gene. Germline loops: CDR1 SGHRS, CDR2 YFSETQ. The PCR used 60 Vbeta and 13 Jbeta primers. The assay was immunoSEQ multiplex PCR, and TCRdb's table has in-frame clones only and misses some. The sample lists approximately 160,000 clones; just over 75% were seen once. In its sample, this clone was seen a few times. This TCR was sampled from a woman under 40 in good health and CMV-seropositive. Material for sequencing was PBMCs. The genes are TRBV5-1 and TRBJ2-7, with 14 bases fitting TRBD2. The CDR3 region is CASSGGLAGDEQYF. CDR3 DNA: TGCGCCAGCAGCGGGGGACTAGCGGGAGACGAGCAGTACTTC.